Following are 30 T cell receptor beta chains from one sample sequenced in a study of blood T cells in healthy people across ages. A second PCR of 7 to 11 cycles used a sample-barcoded 5' primer and a J-beta primer mix. TCRdb fed the 5' RACE reads into MiXCR, producing one record per CDR3 protein. The sample has hundreds of thousands of distinct CDR3 sequences, about 20% seen once. The material sequenced was blood. Receptors originate from a man in his 70s in good health.

This clonotype was counted many times. V usage is TRBV11-1 and J usage is TRBJ2-3; 8 bases align to TRBD2. Germline trimming cut 7 bases from V and 1 base from J; bases unmatched to any gene: 10. Looked up from germline, CDR1 is SGHAT and CDR2 is FQDESV (reference sequence). The CDR3 length is 16 residues. The CDR3 region is CASTTGASGRTDTQYF. The DNA for the CDR3 is TGTGCCAGCACCACTGGCGCTAGCGGGCGCACAGATACGCAGTATTTT.

This clonotype was counted a few times. One junction end disagrees with the germline gene, perhaps due to a read error. This chain uses TRBV28 with TRBJ2-5, with D maybe TRBD1 (5 bases). The V gene's germline CDR1 is MDHEN and CDR2 SYDVKM. The CDR3 runs 16 residues. CDR3 residues: CASTDLTEGFQETQYF. In nucleotides, the CDR3 is TGTGCCAGCACCGATCTGACAGAAGGGTTCCAAGAGACTCAGTACTTC.

The table lists this clonotype with a few counts. The gene calls are TRBV19 and TRBJ2-3; D tentatively reads TRBD1 or TRBD2 (5 bases each). CDR1 and CDR2 (germline): LNHDA, SQIVND (reference sequence). V was clipped by 3 bases and J by 0 bases, with 10 bases between them. This CDR3 contains 15 residues. The CDR3 bases are TGTGCCAGTAGTATTGGCCGGGGCAGCACAGATACGCAGTATTTT. Encoded protein: CASSIGRGSTDTQYF.

The CDR3 region has the DNA TGTGCCAGCTCACCGATGGCAGGGTTCGACGAGCAGTACGTC. It encodes CASSPMAGFDEQYV. The chain recombines TRBV18 with TRBJ2-7; possible D gene TRBD1, 5 bases. The CDR3 is 14 amino acids. Between the trimmed V and J ends, which lost 3 bases and 5 bases, there was a span of 14 bases. The germline V gene encodes CDR1 KGHSH and CDR2 LQKENI.

V is TRBV5-8 and J is TRBJ2-2; no firm D call. V was pared by 0 bases and J by 8 bases, with 11 bases between. Germline assignment: CDR1 SGHTS and CDR2 YDEGEE. This CDR3 is 14 amino acids long. The CDR3 DNA is TGTGCCAGCAGCTTGGTGTCGGGCCCTGGGGAGCTGTTTTTT. It codes for CASSLVSGPGELFF.

This clonotype has more than one count but fewer than ten. This chain links TRBV29-1 with TRBJ1-1, with a tentative D call TRBD1 (5 bases). Per the germline V gene, CDR1 is SQVTM and CDR2 is ANQGSEA. Trimming shortened V by 7 bases and J by 5 bases, and 14 bases separated the two germline ends. This CDR3 has 12 residues. In DNA, the CDR3 is TGCAGCGCAGACCGACGGGGGACTGAAGCTTTCTTT. This sequence encodes CSADRRGTEAFF.

With regard to this clonotype: Because it lacks the conserved phenylalanine or tryptophan at the end, this CDR3 is likely a read error. The DNA is omitted, as the CDR3 cannot be located on it reliably, and the CDR3 follows TCRdb's listing. This chain links TRBV18 with TRBJ1-1. Looked up from germline, CDR1 is KGHSH and CDR2 is LQKENI. The CDR3 region is 13 residues in length, termini included. CDR3 sequence: CASSPQMNTEAFL.

This clonotype was detected only a few times. The chain recombines TRBV29-1 with TRBJ2-7, with D possibly matching TRBD2 (5 bases). The V end lost 4 bases, the J end lost 2 bases, and 12 bases lay between the germline ends. The CDR3 length is 13 residues. The germline CDR1 and CDR2 sequences are SQVTM and ANQGSEA. This CDR3 is CSVVEGNPYEQYF. CDR3 nucleotides: TGCAGCGTTGTAGAGGGTAACCCCTACGAGCAGTACTTC.

This clonotype was observed a few times. The gene calls are TRBV20-1 and TRBJ2-3, with D perhaps matching TRBD2 (5 bases). The V and J ends lost 1 base and 1 base respectively, with 12 bases between them. Germline values: CDR1 DFQATT, CDR2 SNEGSKA (reference sequence). This CDR3 spans 15 amino acids. The CDR3 DNA reads TGCAGTGCTAGAGCGGGGAGAGGAGGCACAGATACGCAGTATTTT. As protein: CSARAGRGGTDTQYF.

This clonotype was observed at least ten times. J is TRBJ2-4 and V is TRBV18; 10 nucleotides align to TRBD2. J gave up 6 bases and V 5 bases, and 10 bases lay outside the gene matches. This CDR3 comprises 16 residues. Germline CDR1 and CDR2: KGHSH and LQKENI. The CDR3 protein is CASSLQAGGLGNIQYF. CDR3 nucleotide sequence: TGTGCCAGCTCATTACAAGCGGGGGGGCTTGGAAACATTCAGTACTTC.

This clonotype was seen a handful of times. The chain has TRBV5-1 and TRBJ2-1; no reliable D call. Germline V lookup: CDR1 SGHRS, CDR2 YFSETQ. V was clipped by 1 base and J by 10 bases, with 9 bases between them. The length of the CDR3 is 12 residues. The CDR3 loop reads CASSLRVGEQFF. As DNA, the CDR3 is TGCGCCAGCAGCTTGAGGGTAGGGGAGCAGTTCTTC.

This chain links TRBV7-9 with TRBJ2-3; D not certain. This CDR3 is 13 amino acids long. Germline CDR1 SEHNR, CDR2 FQNEAQ (reference sequence). V lost 7 bases, J lost 2 bases, and 10 bases lay in between. Here the CDR3 reads CASTSTVTDTQYF. The CDR3, as DNA: TGTGCCAGCACAAGTACGGTCACAGATACGCAGTATTTT.

The chain joins TRBV12-3 or TRBV12-4 to TRBJ2-3, with 7 bases that match TRBD1. J lost 6 bases, V lost 7 bases, and 4 bases had no gene match. The CDR3 sequence is 12 residues long. CDR3 region: CASKQGLDTQYF. Here the CDR3 DNA reads TGTGCCAGCAAACAGGGGTTGGATACGCAGTATTTT.

The gene calls are TRBV7-2 and TRBJ2-4; the match to TRBD2 covers 9 bases. Germline assignment: CDR1 SGHTA and CDR2 FQGNSA. This CDR3 region has 18 residues. V trimming: 6 bases; J trimming: 5 bases; junction bases outside the gene matches: 17. The CDR3 sequence: CASRNMGGRAEGENIQYF. The DNA for the CDR3 is TGTGCCAGCAGAAACATGGGCGGGAGGGCCGAGGGGGAAAACATTCAGTACTTC.

This sequence joins TRBV5-1 and TRBJ2-5, with D unresolved. Germline V gene data show CDR1 as SGHRS and CDR2 as YFSETQ. CDR3 length: 14 amino acids. V dropped 0 bases and J dropped 3 bases, with 9 bases sitting between them. Written as DNA, the CDR3 is TGCGCCAGCAGCTTGGTTGCAGGCAAAGAGACCCAGTACTTC. This translates into CASSLVAGKETQYF. The whole variable domain, filled in from reference TRBV5-1 and TRBJ2-5, reads KAGVTQTPRYLIKTRGQQVTLSCSPISGHRSVSWYQQTPGQGLQFLFEYFSETQRNKGNFPGRFSGRQFSNSRSEMNVSTLELGDSALYLCASSLVAGKETQYFGPGTRLLVL.

This clonotype was counted only a few times. This sequence joins TRBV18 and TRBJ1-5, with 8 nucleotides matching TRBD1. Germline V lookup: CDR1 KGHSH, CDR2 LQKENI. The CDR3 is made up of 16 amino acids. V shed 3 bases, J shed 6 bases, and the junction held 10 bases outside the gene matches. The CDR3 DNA follows: TGTGCCAGCTCACCTCAAGGCCTACAGGGGGGTCAGCCCCAGCATTTT. Its protein is CASSPQGLQGGQPQHF.

This clonotype was counted between two and nine times. The V call is TRBV7-7, the J call TRBJ2-1, with D possibly TRBD2 on 5 matching bases. Germline V gene data show CDR1 as SSHAT and CDR2 as FNYEAQ (reference sequence). This CDR3 contains 13 residues. The germline V and J ends were trimmed by 1 base and 5 bases, with 6 bases remaining between them. The CDR3 region has the DNA TGTGCCAGCAGCTTAGACGGGAACAATGAGCAGTTCTTC. Amino acids: CASSLDGNNEQFF.

This rearrangement joins TRBV12-3 or TRBV12-4 to TRBJ2-1, with D perhaps being TRBD1 or TRBD2 (5 bases each). The CDR3 is 14 residues long. V lost 3 bases, J lost 7 bases, and 13 bases lay in between. CDR3 nucleotide sequence: TGTGCCAGCAGTTTTGGTGGGGGTATAAATGAGCAGTTCTTC. Amino acids: CASSFGGGINEQFF.

The V and J genes are TRBV29-1 and TRBJ2-4; maybe TRBD1 (6 bases). CDR1 and CDR2 (germline): SQVTM, ANQGSEA. V gave up 6 bases and J gave up 5 bases, with 11 bases separating them. The CDR3 sequence is 12 residues long. Here the CDR3 DNA reads TGCAGCGTCGGGACACCCCAAAACATTCAGTACTTC. Translated, it gives CSVGTPQNIQYF.

The genes are TRBV20-1 and TRBJ2-1, with a tentative D call TRBD2 (6 bases). Germline loops: CDR1 DFQATT, CDR2 SNEGSKA (reference sequence). Trimming removed 2 bases from V and 0 bases from J, with 11 bases in between. The CDR3 has 15 amino acids. As DNA, the CDR3 is TGCAGTGCTAGACGCAGCGGGCACTCCTACAATGAGCAGTTCTTC. This sequence encodes CSARRSGHSYNEQFF.

This clonotype was counted many times. The V and J genes are TRBV29-1 and TRBJ2-1; 8 bases map to TRBD1. CDR1 is SQVTM and CDR2 is ANQGSEA in the germline V gene. The length of the CDR3 is 13 residues. Trimming at V came to 7 bases and at J to 6 bases, leaving 8 bases not matched to a gene. CDR3 in DNA: TGCAGCGGTGGACAGGGTGAGGTCAATGAGCAGTTCTTC. It encodes CSGGQGEVNEQFF.

This clonotype has only a few counts. This chain connects TRBV20-1 to TRBJ1-5; TRBD1 is a possible D gene (5 bases). The CDR3 has 13 amino acids. V lost 5 bases and J 5 bases, leaving 13 bases between the germline ends. The V gene's germline CDR1 is DFQATT and CDR2 SNEGSKA (reference sequence). The CDR3 here is CSAYQGRHQPQHF. In DNA form, the CDR3 reads TGCAGTGCTTACCAGGGTCGGCATCAGCCCCAGCATTTT.

This chain links TRBV12-3 or TRBV12-4 with TRBJ1-1; D remains ambiguous. Trimming took 7 bases from V and 1 from J, leaving 13 bases between them. CDR3 size: 14 residues. The DNA for the CDR3 is TGTGCCAGCAATACGGGAGGGCGGAACACTGAAGCTTTCTTT. It yields the protein CASNTGGRNTEAFF.

This clonotype showed up just a few times. The chain recombines TRBV7-2 with TRBJ2-1; no firm D call. This CDR3 is built from 15 residues. V gave up 3 bases and J gave up 0 bases, with 9 bases separating them. The germline CDR1 and CDR2 sequences are SGHTA and FQGNSA. CDR3 in DNA: TGTGCCAGCAGCTTGAGATACAGCTCCTACAATGAGCAGTTCTTC. Translated: CASSLRYSSYNEQFF.

This clonotype has only a few counts. The genes are TRBV29-1 and TRBJ2-6, with 9 bases that match TRBD1. Germline V gene lookup returns CDR1 SQVTM and CDR2 ANQGSEA. This CDR3 region has 18 residues. The ends lost 1 base at V and 3 bases at J; junction bases unmatched: 10. CDR3 sequence (DNA): TGCAGCGTTGAAGTACCGGGACAGGGAATTTTTGGGGCCAACGTCCTGACTTTC. It yields the protein CSVEVPGQGIFGANVLTF. The full variable domain, rest sourced from reference TRBV29-1 and TRBJ2-6, is SAVISQKPSRDICQRGTSLTIQCQVDSQVTMMFWYRQQPGQSLTLIATANQGSEATYESGFVIDKFPISRPNLTFSTLTVSNMSPEDSSIYLCSVEVPGQGIFGANVLTFGAGSRLTVL.

This chain uses TRBV5-1 with TRBJ1-1, with 8 bases fitting TRBD1. CDR3 length equals 15 residues. The V segment lost 4 bases and the J segment 3 bases; nucleotides outside the gene matches: 8. CDR1 is SGHRS and CDR2 is YFSETQ in the germline V gene. The CDR3: CASSTRTGRDTEAFF. The CDR3 nucleotides are TGCGCCAGCAGCACCCGGACAGGGAGGGACACTGAAGCTTTCTTT.

This clonotype occurred many times. The junction differs from germline at one of its ends, possibly a read error. The chain joins TRBV3-1 to TRBJ2-1; weak D call: TRBD1 (5 bases). The CDR3 has 11 residues. The germline V gene encodes CDR1 LGHDT and CDR2 YNNKEL (reference sequence). The CDR3 sequence is CASTQGVEQFF. CDR3 sequence (DNA): TGTGCCAGCACCCAAGGGGTTGAGCAGTTCTTC.

The V gene is TRBV7-2, the J gene TRBJ2-7; 10 bases align to TRBD1. The DNA matches TRBJ2-5 better at its end, which makes the J call doubtful. The germline V gene has CDR1 SGHTA and CDR2 FQGNSA. The CDR3 is 14 amino acids. The CDR3 sequence: CASNVGQGRKTQYF. The CDR3 DNA is TGTGCCAGCAACGTGGGACAGGGGAGAAAGACCCAGTACTTC.

The chain carries TRBV4-1 and TRBJ1-1; no firm D call. CDR3 size: 17 residues. With 0 bases removed from V and 1 base from J, the gap between germline ends came to 15 bases. CDR1 MGHRA and CDR2 YSYEKL come from the germline V gene. The CDR3 DNA follows: TGCGCCAGCAGCCAAGATAATTCGAGGGTTTCGAACACTGAAGCTTTCTTT. The encoded protein is CASSQDNSRVSNTEAFF.

The rearrangement uses TRBV6-2 or TRBV6-3 and TRBJ2-1; 10 bases fit TRBD2. V gave up 6 bases and J gave up 4 bases; unmatched junction bases: 6. The CDR3 extends over 15 amino acids. Germline CDR1 MNHEY, CDR2 SVGEGT. Here the CDR3 DNA reads TGTGCCAGCAGGTGGAATAGCGGGGGGTACAATGAGCAGTTCTTC. Protein product: CASRWNSGGYNEQFF.